This TCR beta chain was found in a study of blood T cell repertoires in COVID-19. Recovered Cohort 3 donors showed two negative PCRs, clearance, or symptom resolution. TCRdb keeps only in-frame clones here, not all; method: immunoSEQ multiplex PCR. Counted here are 350,000 to 450,000 clones, nearly 90% occurring once; the ten biggest clones make up 1.5% to 2%. Turning to this clone: Other DNA sequences from this sample encode an identical CDR3 as well.

The CDR3 covers 11 residues. Germline-derived CDR1 and CDR2 are MNHEY and SVGAGI. V dropped 6 bases and J dropped 2 bases, with 5 bases sitting between them. Sequencing input: PBMCs or T cells enriched from blood (not recorded which). The source of this sequence is a woman aged 25-40 years who had recovered from COVID-19. V gene TRBV6-5 combines with J gene TRBJ2-7; no definite D call. The CDR3 reads CASRQTYEQYF. In DNA form, the CDR3 reads TGTGCCAGCAGACAGACCTACGAGCAGTACTTC.